The 13 T cell receptor beta chains below come from one sample, sequenced in a study of blood T cell repertoires in COVID-19. Only in-frame clones appear in the TCRdb table, and some are missing; sequencing was by immunoSEQ multiplex PCR. Among 200,000 to 250,000 clones, about nine tenths were seen once, and the ten largest hold 11%. Sequenced sample: peripheral blood. These receptors all stem from a man aged 50 or older with COVID-19, enrolled during active disease.

The chain employs TRBV21-1 and TRBJ1-5; the table's D call, TRBD1, has no DNA check behind it. TRBV21-1 is a recognized pseudogene. The CDR3 is 17 residues long. The CDR3 region is CASSHTTTGPSNQPQHF. In nucleotides, the CDR3 is TGTGCCAGCAGCCATACCACGACAGGGCCTAGCAATCAGCCCCAGCATTTT.

The J gene is TRBJ1-6, the V gene TRBV5-1; possible D gene TRBD1, 5 bases. Germline V gene sequence: CDR1 SGHRS, CDR2 YFSETQ. The CDR3 covers 15 residues. The ends were cut back, 0 bases at V and 8 bases at J, with 12 bases in the middle. The CDR3 nucleotides read TGCGCCAGCAGCTTGGCCAGGGTTGAGGATTCACCCCTCCACTTT. As protein: CASSLARVEDSPLHF.

V and J are TRBV2 and TRBJ2-2, with 7 bases aligning to TRBD1. CDR3 size: 17 residues. Germline assignment: CDR1 SNHLY and CDR2 FYNNEI. V was pared by 3 bases and J by 2 bases, with 9 bases of the junction left unmatched. The CDR3 protein is CASSETGHLLNTGELFF. In DNA, the CDR3 is TGTGCCAGCAGTGAGACAGGGCACCTTCTTAACACCGGGGAGCTGTTTTTT.

This clone was counted between two and nine times. V usage is TRBV19 and J usage is TRBJ1-5; 9 nucleotides match TRBD1. Trimming cost V 4 bases and J 6 bases; bases outside gene matches: 7. Germline CDR1 and CDR2: LNHDA and SQIVND (reference sequence). The CDR3 totals 15 residues. The CDR3 DNA reads as TGTGCCAGTAGTAACCAACAGGGGGCGGGTCAGCCCCAGCATTTT. It codes for CASSNQQGAGQPQHF.

This chain connects TRBV18 to TRBJ1-5; D remains ambiguous. Germline assignment: CDR1 KGHSH and CDR2 LQKENI. V was shortened by 3 bases and J by 5 bases, with 17 bases between the two germline ends. The CDR3 sequence is 16 residues long. The CDR3 bases are TGTGCCAGCTCACCGATCCCAGTCCCCGCCTATCAGCCCCAGCATTTT. Its protein is CASSPIPVPAYQPQHF.

The chain carries TRBV2 and TRBJ2-1; D is unresolved. The V gene lost 5 bases and the J gene lost 7 bases, with 15 bases spanning the gap. This CDR3 comprises 14 residues. The V gene's germline CDR1 is SNHLY and CDR2 FYNNEI. The CDR3 spells CASSRDLNRNEQFF. CDR3 in DNA: TGTGCCAGCAGTCGCGACTTAAACCGAAATGAGCAGTTCTTC.

This chain joins TRBV7-2 and TRBJ2-3, with 7 bases lining up with TRBD1. CDR1 is SGHTA and CDR2 is FQGNSA in the germline V gene. The CDR3 extends over 14 amino acids. The V segment lost 1 base and the J segment 7 bases; nucleotides outside the gene matches: 5. DNA of the CDR3: TGTGCCAGCAGCTTAGAGGCAGGGGGTTATACGCAGTATTTT. Translated, it gives CASSLEAGGYTQYF. The full variable domain, in which reference TRBV7-2 and TRBJ2-3 provide the parts outside the CDR3, is GAGVSQSPSNKVTEKGKDVELRCDPISGHTALYWYRQSLGQGLEFLIYFQGNSAPDKSGLPSDRFSAERTGGSVSTLTIQRTQQEDSAVYLCASSLEAGGYTQYFGPGTRLTVL.

This clone appeared a few times. V usage is TRBV19 and J usage is TRBJ1-5; possibly TRBD1 for D (6 bases). The ends were cut back, 7 bases at V and 1 base at J, with 11 bases in the middle. The length of the CDR3 is 14 residues. Germline loops: CDR1 LNHDA, CDR2 SQIVND (reference sequence). In nucleotides, the CDR3 is TGTGCCAGTACCAACAGGGAAAGCAATCAGCCCCAGCATTTT. Its protein is CASTNRESNQPQHF.

The CDR3 DNA reads as TGTGCCAGCAGTTATCAGGCCAACACTGAAGCTTTCTTT. It is translated as CASSYQANTEAFF. The V and J genes are TRBV6-5 and TRBJ1-1, with D unresolved. Germline V CDR1 and CDR2: MNHEY, SVGAGI. This CDR3 has 13 amino acids. Trimming removed 3 bases at V and 2 bases at J, with 7 bases between.

This chain connects TRBV4-2 to TRBJ1-2, with D possibly TRBD1 on 5 matching bases. From germline, CDR1 is LGHNA and CDR2 YNFKEQ. The CDR3 contains 14 residues. The V and J ends lost 0 bases and 4 bases respectively, with 9 bases between them. The CDR3 DNA sequence: TGTGCCAGCAGCCAAGATGCGGGGCCCTATGGCTACACCTTC. Translation gives CASSQDAGPYGYTF.

The genes are TRBV27 and TRBJ2-3; the D gene is possibly TRBD1 (6 bases). CDR3 length: 15 amino acids. Germline V gives CDR1 MNHEY, CDR2 SMNVEV (reference sequence). V gave up 5 bases and J gave up 2 bases, with 14 bases separating them. CDR3 in DNA: TGTGCCAGCAGTAATTCAGGGGCCTTCACAGATACGCAGTATTTT. This sequence encodes CASSNSGAFTDTQYF.

This chain joins TRBV28 and TRBJ1-2; 9 bases are shared with TRBD1. The CDR3 has 14 residues. The junction had 6 bases not matched to a gene; V was cut back by 2 bases and J by 8 bases. Per the germline V gene, CDR1 is MDHEN and CDR2 is SYDVKM. CDR3 loop: CASSLTGTGYGYTF. The CDR3 DNA reads TGTGCCAGCAGTTTAACGGGGACAGGGTACGGCTACACCTTC.

The chain combines TRBV7-9 with TRBJ2-7, with 9 nucleotides matching TRBD2. The germline V gene has CDR1 SEHNR and CDR2 FQNEAQ (reference sequence). Trimming removed 5 bases from V and 0 bases from J; junction bases left unmatched: 8. The CDR3 is made up of 16 amino acids. CDR3 in DNA: TGTGCCAGCAGCGTCGACCTAGCGGGACTCTCCTACGAGCAGTACTTC. Protein sequence: CASSVDLAGLSYEQYF.